This record covers a single TCR beta chain. Its antigen is unknown. This sample is drawn from a study of beta chain features in type 1 diabetes. Study context: Patient and healthy donor groups were alike in age, gender and cell yields.

CDR1 is SEHNR and CDR2 is FQNEAQ in the germline V gene (reference sequence). There are 12 residues in the CDR3. Between the trimmed V and J ends, which lost 4 bases and 3 bases, there was a span of 7 bases. Donors contributed one heparinised blood draw apiece, averaging around 100 mL. Study findings and constraints: Type 1 diabetes patients showed fewer insertions and more deletions at VDJ junctions.

cDNA synthesis used the whole RNA isolate, giving expressed TCRB sequences. Repertoires were generated with immunoSEQ multiplex PCR, while TCRdb's copy carries only in-frame clones and drops some. The table has roughly 240,000 clones, roughly 13% seen once. The sequence was collected from a woman in her 40s in good health. Material: naive CD4+ T cells from blood. The chain carries TRBV7-9 and TRBJ2-7, with D tentatively TRBD2 (5 bases). CDR3 sequence reads: CASSSSGYEQYF. The CDR3 coding sequence is TGTGCCAGCAGCTCCAGCGGCTACGAGCAGTACTTC. Complete variable domain (other parts from reference TRBV7-9 and TRBJ2-7): DTGVSQNPRHKITKRGQNVTFRCDPISEHNRLYWYRQTLGQGPEFLTYFQNEAQLEKSRLLSDRFSAERPKGSFSTLEIQRTEQGDSAMYLCASSSSGYEQYFGPGTRLTVT.